Sequencing of this T cell receptor beta chain was carried out in a study of glioma-infiltrating T cells. Findings and caveats of the study: Non-neoplastic patients had below-expected tissue-blood divergence, while all gliomas exceeded expectation. CDR3 overlap between tissue and blood was very small.

Amplification of TCR alpha and beta CDR3 regions from RNA used iRepertoire nested multiplex PCR. Input was roughly 85-450 ng of tissue mRNA or PBMC total RNA. In TCRdb, the multiplex PCR reads were re-called with MiXCR into one record per CDR3 protein. This table has about 93,000 distinct CDR3 sequences, 35% to 45% appearing once. Ten or more counts support this clonotype. Its specificity is not known. The CDR3 is made up of 15 amino acids. The germline V gene encodes CDR1 SEHNR and CDR2 FQNEAQ (reference sequence). V gave up 5 bases and J gave up 2 bases; unmatched junction bases: 7. The V call is TRBV7-9, the J call TRBJ2-7, with TRBD1 identical over 9 bases. The origin of this receptor is a human donor with low-grade glioma or glioblastoma, undergoing nonglioma brain surgery, or in good health (not recorded which). Sequencing was done on a sample of glioma tissue, nonneoplastic brain tissue, or PBMCs (not recorded which). CDR3 protein: CASSRGTGLTYEQYF. In DNA form, the CDR3 reads TGTGCCAGCAGCCGTGGGACAGGGTTAACCTACGAGCAGTACTTC.